Following are 27 T cell receptor beta chains from one sample sequenced in a study of molecular identifiers for immune sequencing clone quantification. From the PCR reads, TCRdb called clonotypes with MiXCR, one entry per CDR3 protein. The sample comprises 460,000 or so distinct CDR3 sequences, about a fifth of which are singletons, and about 0.8% rests with the top ten. Sequencing was done on a sample of naive CD8+ T cells from blood, with Jurkat cell RNA spiked in. Documented subset: FACS-sorted CD8+CD4-CCR7+CD45RA+ naive T cells. All receptors derive from a human donor in good health. Some libraries in this study had Jurkat cell RNA spiked in.

V is TRBV4-1 and J is TRBJ2-2, with no clear D. CDR1 and CDR2 from the germline V gene are MGHRA and YSYEKL. The CDR3 runs to 14 residues. The V end was cut by 3 bases, the J end by 5 bases, with 10 bases between. The CDR3 sequence: CASSQSTVTGELFF. CDR3 in DNA: TGCGCCAGCAGCCAGTCTACAGTAACCGGGGAGCTGTTTTTT.

This clonotype was recorded at least ten times. V usage is TRBV13 and J usage is TRBJ1-1; D is ambiguous. Between the trimmed V and J ends, which lost 5 bases and 1 base, there was a span of 14 bases. The V gene's germline CDR1 is PRHDT and CDR2 FYEKMQ (reference sequence). CDR3 length: 15 residues. Here the CDR3 DNA reads TGTGCCAGCAGCAGCCTAATTGCCGCGAACACTGAAGCTTTCTTT. Its translation: CASSSLIAANTEAFF.

The sample holds a few counts of this clonotype. The chain recombines TRBV4-3 with TRBJ2-3; 9 bases map to TRBD1. The germline gives CDR1 LGHNA, CDR2 YSLEER. The V gene end was trimmed by 0 bases and the J gene end by 2 bases; junction bases not matched to a gene: 6. The CDR3 spans 17 residues. CDR3 in amino acids: CASSQETGGAITDTQYF. CDR3 nucleotides: TGCGCCAGCAGCCAAGAAACAGGGGGCGCGATCACAGATACGCAGTATTTT.

Many counts were recorded for this clonotype. This chain connects TRBV6-2 or TRBV6-3 to TRBJ1-1, with D perhaps matching TRBD1 (5 bases). Trimming pared 5 bases from V and 5 bases from J, leaving 12 bases between. The CDR3 covers 13 residues. Germline V lookup: CDR1 MNHEY, CDR2 SVGEGT. DNA for the CDR3: TGTGCCAGCAGTCTTTTTGAGGGGACTGAAGCTTTCTTT. Residues: CASSLFEGTEAFF.

This clonotype was observed at least ten times. V is TRBV4-3 and J is TRBJ1-1; D call uncertain. This CDR3 spans 15 amino acids. The germline CDR1 and CDR2 sequences are LGHNA and YSLEER. The V gene lost 0 bases and the J gene lost 3 bases, with 11 bases spanning the gap. CDR3 nucleotide sequence: TGCGCCAGCAGCCAAGAAATGTTTAGAGACACTGAAGCTTTCTTT. Protein sequence: CASSQEMFRDTEAFF.

With regard to this clonotype: It may be a read error: a sequence one base away is much more abundant. The DNA for the CDR3 is TGCAGCGCTCAAGCGAGGGGATTTAATCAGCCCCAGCATTTT. As protein: CSAQARGFNQPQHF. The chain combines TRBV29-1 with TRBJ1-5; the D gene is possibly TRBD1 (5 bases). Between the trimmed V and J ends, which lost 7 bases and 4 bases, there was a span of 17 bases. CDR1 is SQVTM and CDR2 is ANQGSEA in the germline V gene. The CDR3 covers 14 residues.

This clonotype was detected ten times or more. V and J are TRBV20-1 and TRBJ2-7; no clear D. The CDR3 length is 13 residues. V was clipped by 7 bases and J by 2 bases, with 15 bases between them. Per germline, CDR1 DFQATT and CDR2 SNEGSKA (reference sequence). The CDR3 spells CSVIPDGTYEQYF. The CDR3 coding sequence is TGCAGTGTCATACCGGACGGAACCTACGAGCAGTACTTC.

The chain carries TRBV19 and TRBJ2-3, with 7 bases identical to TRBD1. CDR3 length: 13 amino acids. CDR1 and CDR2 (germline): LNHDA, SQIVND (reference sequence). Unmatched junction bases numbered 3, after V lost 5 bases and J lost 4 bases. The CDR3 sequence: CASSAQGADTQYF. CDR3 nucleotides: TGTGCCAGTAGTGCTCAGGGGGCAGATACGCAGTATTTT.

The chain employs TRBV6-2 or TRBV6-3 and TRBJ2-7, with TRBD1 identical over 9 bases. Looked up from germline, CDR1 is MNHEY and CDR2 is SVGEGT. This CDR3 is 15 amino acids long. With 8 bases clipped from V and 2 bases from J, the junction kept 10 bases outside the gene matches. CDR3 in amino acids: CASGPLRQGAYEQYF. CDR3 DNA: TGTGCCAGCGGTCCTCTACGACAGGGGGCCTACGAGCAGTACTTC.

This chain joins TRBV6-1 and TRBJ2-1; D is uncertain. Trimming cost V 8 bases and J 10 bases, with 15 bases left between them. CDR3 size: 12 residues. Germline values: CDR1 MNHNS, CDR2 SASEGT. The CDR3, as DNA: TGTGCCAGCCCTGGTCTGGGTGTGGAGCAGTTCTTC. This sequence encodes CASPGLGVEQFF.

There are a few counts of this clonotype. The CDR3 is CASSVEGANTGELFF. The CDR3 DNA reads as TGTGCCAGCAGCGTAGAAGGGGCGAACACCGGGGAGCTGTTTTTT. The chain uses TRBV9 and TRBJ2-2; D possibly corresponds to TRBD1 (5 bases). Germline lookup yields CDR1 SGDLS and CDR2 YYNGEE. Trimming shortened V by 0 bases and J by 0 bases, and 6 bases separated the two germline ends. This CDR3 spans 15 amino acids.

This clonotype showed up just a few times. The chain combines TRBV5-6 with TRBJ1-5; tentative D call: TRBD1 (5 bases). The germline CDR1 and CDR2 sequences are SGHDT and YYEEEE. CDR3 length: 16 residues. V lost 1 base and J 3 bases, leaving 14 bases between the germline ends. The CDR3 sequence is CASSLSGNVYNQPQHF. The CDR3 DNA sequence: TGTGCCAGCAGCTTGTCAGGGAACGTTTACAATCAGCCCCAGCATTTT.

In its sample, this clonotype was seen a few times. The rearrangement uses TRBV6-4 and TRBJ2-3, with 9 bases lining up with TRBD2. Looked up from germline, CDR1 is MRHNA and CDR2 is SNTAGT. V was pared by 3 bases and J by 4 bases, with 8 bases of the junction left unmatched. The CDR3 is 16 amino acids. The CDR3 loop is CASSEFAGGPPDTQYF. The DNA of the CDR3 is TGTGCCAGCAGTGAGTTTGCGGGAGGGCCCCCAGATACGCAGTATTTT.

This clonotype was seen at least ten times. The genes are TRBV9 and TRBJ1-3; weak D call: TRBD1 (6 bases). The CDR3 loop spans 15 amino acids. The germline gives CDR1 SGDLS, CDR2 YYNGEE. Trimming took 2 bases from V and 0 from J, leaving 9 bases between them. The CDR3 bases are TGTGCCAGCAGCGTGGAAGGGGGCTCTGGAAACACCATATATTTT. This gives the protein CASSVEGGSGNTIYF.

To note about this clonotype: This may be a read error: a much more frequent sequence differs by one nucleotide. V usage is TRBV6-1 and J usage is TRBJ1-1; no definite D call. Germline lookup yields CDR1 MNHNS and CDR2 SASEGT. The CDR3 is 15 amino acids. DNA of the CDR3: TGTGCCAGCAGTGAAGCGCTGGGATATAGCACTGAAGCTCTCTTT. Translated, it gives CASSEALGYSTEALF.

In the case of this clonotype: A much larger clonotype is one base distant, so this may be a read error. The conserved phenylalanine or tryptophan is not found at the CDR3 terminus, so this likely reflects a read error. CDR3 amino acids: CASSQDGEQGYEQYL. CDR3 coding DNA: TGCGCCAGCAGCCAAGATGGGGAACAGGGCTACGAGCAGTACCTC. V and J are TRBV4-1 and TRBJ2-7; TRBD1 might be the D (6 bases). The CDR3 length is 15 residues. V was cut by 0 bases and J by 3 bases, with 12 bases left in between. Germline loops: CDR1 MGHRA, CDR2 YSYEKL.

This clonotype has a count of ten or more. The chain couples TRBV20-1 to TRBJ2-5; possibly TRBD1 or TRBD2 for D (5 bases each). Per germline, CDR1 DFQATT and CDR2 SNEGSKA (reference sequence). The V end was cut by 3 bases, the J end by 0 bases, with 23 bases between. The CDR3 loop spans 18 amino acids. CDR3 nucleotides: TGCAGTGCTAGCCCCTGGGGAGCCAGGGCAGGGTACCAAGAGACCCAGTACTTC. Encoded protein: CSASPWGARAGYQETQYF.

J is TRBJ1-6 and V is TRBV28; D remains unclear. Trimming left V 5 bases short and J 13 bases short, with 12 bases between. From germline, CDR1 is MDHEN and CDR2 SYDVKM. This CDR3 has 12 residues. CDR3 sequence (DNA): TGTGCCAGCAGTCCGCACCTCATTCCCCTCCACTTT. It codes for CASSPHLIPLHF.

This clonotype was seen more than once but under ten times. The chain couples TRBV7-2 to TRBJ2-1; 8 bases are shared with TRBD1. With 5 bases clipped from V and 10 bases from J, the junction kept 7 bases outside the gene matches. CDR1 and CDR2 from the germline V gene are SGHTA and FQGNSA. This CDR3 contains 13 residues. CDR3 DNA sequence: TGTGCCAGCAGCCCGACAGGGGCAAGGGAGCAGTTCTTC. Its translation: CASSPTGAREQFF.

This clonotype has a count of ten or more. This chain uses TRBV15 with TRBJ2-4; tentatively, D is TRBD2 (6 bases). The CDR3 is 16 residues long. Germline V gene sequence: CDR1 LNHNV, CDR2 YYDKDF (reference sequence). The V and J ends lost 0 bases and 0 bases respectively, with 9 bases between them. The CDR3 bases are TGTGCCACCAGCAGAGACGCGCGGGGAGCCAAAAACATTCAGTACTTC. Residues: CATSRDARGAKNIQYF.

This clonotype was seen ten or more times. V is TRBV5-1 and J is TRBJ2-3, with a tentative D call TRBD2 (5 bases). CDR1 is SGHRS and CDR2 is YFSETQ in the germline V gene. The length of the CDR3 is 18 residues. The V gene lost 0 bases and the J gene lost 0 bases, with 17 bases spanning the gap. CDR3 in amino acids: CASSLDLRVRFSTDTQYF. Written as DNA, the CDR3 is TGCGCCAGCAGCTTGGATTTGCGGGTGAGGTTTAGCACAGATACGCAGTATTTT.

With respect to this clonotype: A much larger clone is a single base away; this may be a read error. The genes are TRBV30 and TRBJ2-7; D could derive from TRBD1 or TRBD2 (5 bases each). Germline V CDR1 and CDR2: GTSNPN, SVGIG (reference sequence). This CDR3 has 14 amino acids. V was trimmed by 3 bases and J by 3 bases, leaving 15 bases between them. CDR3 nucleotide sequence: TGTGCCTGGAGCAACTCGGGACCGGACTACGAGCAGTACTTC. It codes for CAWSNSGPDYEQYF.

This clonotype was recorded at least ten times. The chain recombines TRBV19 with TRBJ1-2; D ambiguous. The CDR3 loop spans 13 amino acids. The germline V gene encodes CDR1 LNHDA and CDR2 SQIVND (reference sequence). V shed 5 bases and J shed 0 bases, with 7 bases lying between them. The CDR3 reads CASSYGTNYGYTF. CDR3 nucleotides: TGTGCCAGTAGTTACGGTACTAACTATGGCTACACCTTC.

This chain links TRBV4-3 with TRBJ2-7, with TRBD2 matching 14 bases. Germline V gives CDR1 LGHNA, CDR2 YSLEER. The V and J ends lost 0 bases and 3 bases, in that order; junction bases with no gene match: 4. The CDR3 length is 17 residues. The CDR3, as DNA: TGCGCCAGCAGCCAAGAAGGGACTAGCGGGAGTCTCTACGAGCAGTACTTC. Its protein is CASSQEGTSGSLYEQYF.

This clonotype was seen repeatedly, ten times or more. The chain recombines TRBV20-1 with TRBJ2-3; 10 bases map to TRBD2. The CDR3 is made up of 15 amino acids. CDR1 DFQATT and CDR2 SNEGSKA come from the germline V gene (reference sequence). The V and J ends lost 2 bases and 5 bases, in that order; junction bases with no gene match: 7. The CDR3 sequence is CSARIAGGAVDTQYF. CDR3 in DNA: TGCAGTGCTAGAATAGCGGGAGGAGCGGTAGATACGCAGTATTTT.

Many counts were recorded for this clonotype. The genes are TRBV5-4 and TRBJ1-4; D call uncertain. In germline, CDR1 is SGHNT, CDR2 YYREEE (reference sequence). V was pared by 4 bases and J by 5 bases, with 3 bases between. The length of the CDR3 is 11 residues. The CDR3 region is CASSVNEKLFF. For the CDR3, the DNA is TGTGCCAGCAGCGTGAATGAAAAACTGTTTTTT. Full variable domain (missing parts from reference TRBV5-4 and TRBJ1-4): ETGVTQSPTHLIKTRGQQVTLRCSSQSGHNTVSWYQQALGQGPQFIFQYYREEENGRGNFPPRFSGLQFPNYSSELNVNALELDDSALYLCASSVNEKLFFGSGTQLSVL.

This clonotype was seen ten or more times. The chain uses TRBV29-1 and TRBJ1-4; D remains ambiguous. Trimming stripped 7 bases from V and 2 bases from J, with 11 bases between. The germline V gene has CDR1 SQVTM and CDR2 ANQGSEA. The CDR3 runs 13 residues. In DNA form, the CDR3 reads TGCAGCGCTACCGGGATTACTAATGAAAAACTGTTTTTT. This codes for CSATGITNEKLFF.